This TCR beta chain was recovered during a study of cytomegalovirus exposure and HLA in healthy donors. The PCR employed 60 Vbeta primers together with 13 Jbeta primers. Generated by immunoSEQ multiplex PCR, the TCRdb table keeps only in-frame clones and is missing some. In the table there are 150,000 to 200,000 clones, around 79% of which are singletons. Sequencing input: PBMCs. The source of this sequence is a man aged 50 to 60 in good health and CMV-seropositive.

CDR3 sequence reads: CSVETTGAGGETQYF. The CDR3, as DNA: TGCAGCGTTGAAACGACGGGGGCGGGAGGAGAGACCCAGTACTTC. The chain is built from TRBV29-1 and TRBJ2-5; TRBD2 aligns across 8 bases. Germline CDR1 reads SQVTM; CDR2 reads ANQGSEA. Unmatched junction bases numbered 9, after V lost 2 bases and J lost 4 bases. CDR3 length equals 15 residues.